Only a few counts were recorded for the clone carrying this T cell receptor beta chain. Its specificity is not known. This specimen belongs to a study of T cells in Graves' hyperthyroidism and ophthalmopathy. General study points: Blood samples included most of the expanded thyroid clonotypes exceeding 0.001.

Germline CDR1 and CDR2: SGDLS and YYNGEE. The CDR3 length is 15 residues. J was trimmed by 3 bases and V by 3 bases; bases with no gene match: 6. Authors of the study amplified TCR beta CDR3 regions from RNA transcripts. HTBI primers drove first-round RT-PCR of the TCR CDR3. TCRdb independently ran MiXCR on the multiplex PCR reads; one entry per CDR3 protein. The sample lists about 640,000 distinct CDR3 sequences, roughly 15% occurring once. Clinicians diagnosed patients from clinical symptoms, serum thyroxine and TRAb, thyroid ultrasound and orbital computed tomography. Sequencing used blood. This receptor was obtained from a woman aged 45-65 years with Graves' ophthalmopathy. The chain uses TRBV9 and TRBJ2-4, with 7 bases that match TRBD1. The CDR3 sequence is CASSATGQVKNIQYF. The CDR3 bases are TGTGCCAGCAGCGCAACTGGACAGGTCAAAAACATTCAGTACTTC.